What follows describes a single T cell receptor beta chain. Its antigen is unknown. The germline V gene has CDR1 SQVTM and CDR2 ANQGSEA. CDR3 length: 15 amino acids. V trimming: 5 bases; J trimming: 2 bases; junction bases outside the gene matches: 10. Sequencing was performed with immunoSEQ multiplex PCR; in TCRdb, only in-frame clones are kept and a portion is missing. This repertoire shows around 400,000 clones, 86% found once; its top ten account for over 0.75%. This entry is derived from a study of cytomegalovirus exposure and HLA in healthy donors. At the level of the study: A subsequent analysis reported that the roughly 120 validation repertoires were produced on the same platform that had also been used for the approximately 710 first-cohort repertoires. Points from the study as a whole: High specificity and sensitivity for cytomegalovirus status were reported for the classifier. The authors enumerated some 170 TCR beta chains as linked to cytomegalovirus.

The chain links TRBV29-1 to TRBJ1-2, with TRBD1 identical over 8 bases. This clonotype was obtained from a woman aged 18-29 years in good health and CMV-seronegative. The sequenced sample was PBMCs. CDR3 nucleotides: TGCAGCGTTCTCCTGGGGGGACAGGAGAACTATGGCTACACCTTC. This translates into CSVLLGGQENYGYTF.